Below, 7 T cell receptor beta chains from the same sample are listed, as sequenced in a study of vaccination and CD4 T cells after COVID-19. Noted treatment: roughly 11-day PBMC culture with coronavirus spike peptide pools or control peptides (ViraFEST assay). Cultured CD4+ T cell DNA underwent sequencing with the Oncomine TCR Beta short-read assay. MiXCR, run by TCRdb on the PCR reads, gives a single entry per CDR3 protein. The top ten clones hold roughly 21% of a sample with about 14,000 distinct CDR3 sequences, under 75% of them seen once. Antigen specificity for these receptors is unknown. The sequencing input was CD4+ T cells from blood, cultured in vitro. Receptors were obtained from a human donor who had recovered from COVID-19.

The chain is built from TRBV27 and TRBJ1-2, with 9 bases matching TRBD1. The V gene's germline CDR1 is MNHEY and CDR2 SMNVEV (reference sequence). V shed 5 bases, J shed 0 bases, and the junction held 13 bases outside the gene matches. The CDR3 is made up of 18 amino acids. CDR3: CASSRYTGGGVPNYGYTF. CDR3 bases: TGTGCCAGCAGTCGATATACAGGGGGCGGAGTCCCTAACTATGGCTACACCTTC.

CDR3 in amino acids: CASWSRGRRDTQYF. The CDR3 bases are TGTGCCAGCTGGTCCAGGGGGCGCAGAGATACGCAGTATTTT. The chain is built from TRBV28 and TRBJ2-3, with 8 nucleotides matching TRBD1. This CDR3 comprises 14 residues. The V and J ends lost 8 bases and 5 bases, in that order; junction bases with no gene match: 9. CDR1 and CDR2 from the germline V gene are MDHEN and SYDVKM.

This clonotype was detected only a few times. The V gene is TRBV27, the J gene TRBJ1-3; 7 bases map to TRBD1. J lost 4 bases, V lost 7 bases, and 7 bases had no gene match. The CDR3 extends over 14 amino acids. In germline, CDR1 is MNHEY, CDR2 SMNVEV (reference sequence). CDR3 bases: TGTGCCAGCAAAGGGGGCGCGGCGGGAAACACCATATATTTT. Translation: CASKGGAAGNTIYF.

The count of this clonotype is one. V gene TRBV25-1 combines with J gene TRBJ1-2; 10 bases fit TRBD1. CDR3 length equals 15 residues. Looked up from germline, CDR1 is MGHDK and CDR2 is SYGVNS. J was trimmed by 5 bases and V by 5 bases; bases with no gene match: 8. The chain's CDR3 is CASSNRDRGGYGYTF. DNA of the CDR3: TGTGCCAGCAGTAACCGGGACAGGGGCGGGTATGGCTACACCTTC.

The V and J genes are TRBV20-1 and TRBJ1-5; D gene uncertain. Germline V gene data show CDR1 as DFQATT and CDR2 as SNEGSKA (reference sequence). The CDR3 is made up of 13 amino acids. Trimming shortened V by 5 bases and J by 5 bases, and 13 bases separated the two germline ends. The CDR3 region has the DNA TGCAGTGCTGGTTCTCGGCTCGATCAGCCCCAGCATTTT. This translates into CSAGSRLDQPQHF.

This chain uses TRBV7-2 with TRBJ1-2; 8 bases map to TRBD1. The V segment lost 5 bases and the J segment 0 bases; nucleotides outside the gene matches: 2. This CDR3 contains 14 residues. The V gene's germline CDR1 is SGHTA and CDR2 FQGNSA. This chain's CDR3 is CASSLTGANYGYTF. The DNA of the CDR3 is TGTGCCAGCAGCCTGACAGGGGCTAACTATGGCTACACCTTC.

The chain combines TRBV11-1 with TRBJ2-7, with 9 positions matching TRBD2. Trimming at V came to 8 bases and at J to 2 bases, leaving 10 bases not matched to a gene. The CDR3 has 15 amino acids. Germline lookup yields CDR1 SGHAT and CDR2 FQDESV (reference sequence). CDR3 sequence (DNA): TGTGCCAGCCGACCACCGGGACTAGCCCCCTACGAGCAGTACTTC. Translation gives CASRPPGLAPYEQYF.